This is a list of T cell receptor beta chains from one sample in a study of shared clonotypes between healthy human individuals. Sequenced by immunoSEQ multiplex PCR; TCRdb stores in-frame clones only, minus some. Here the sample spans more than 900,000 clones, about four fifths being singletons. Sample: memory CD4+ T cells from PBMCs. The receptors were sampled from a man younger than 35 in good health. Some clones in this sample may be carry-over from other donors' samples. CDR3s include the opening cysteine and the closing phenylalanine or tryptophan. A D gene is named only where the DNA matches it firmly. Part of the rows lack a size; the others show once, few, many or a class for expanded clones.

j_call v_call clone_size d_call cdr3_aa cdr3_nt
TRBJ2-1 TRBV18 . . CASSLSQMSVEQFF TGTGCCAGCTCACTCAGCCAGATGAGCGTTGAGCAGTTCTTC
TRBJ1-1 TRBV19 once . CASSIHPAGTVMNTEAFF TGTGCCAGTAGTATCCATCCAGCAGGGACGGTTATGAACACTGAAGCTTTCTTT
TRBJ1-2 TRBV28 few . CASSSGSWGGYTF TGTGCCAGCAGTTCAGGGTCCTGGGGTGGCTACACCTTC
TRBJ2-2 TRBV27 many TRBD1 CASSLSRGTGSGGELFF TGTGCCAGCAGTTTATCGCGGGGGACAGGGTCGGGCGGGGAGCTGTTTTTT
TRBJ2-1 TRBV7-3 . . CASSLTGPRAYNEQFF TGTGCCAGCAGCCTCACGGGACCTAGGGCCTACAATGAGCAGTTCTTC
TRBJ1-1 TRBV30 . . CAWKTNTEAFF TGTGCCTGGAAGACTAACACTGAAGCTTTCTTT
TRBJ1-2 TRBV29-1 . . CSVVGGFNDYTF TGCAGCGTTGTTGGGGGGTTCAATGATTACACCTTC
TRBJ1-3 TRBV9 . . CASSVDRRDTIYF TGTGCCAGCAGCGTAGATCGGCGGGACACCATATATTTT
TRBJ2-7 TRBV28 . . CASSDRGEQYF TGTGCCAGCAGTGACCGGGGGGAGCAGTACTTC
TRBJ2-5 TRBV6-5 . . CASHMGPTQYF TGTGCCAGCCACATGGGGCCAACCCAGTACTTC
TRBJ2-6 TRBV14 . TRBD1 CASSLRTGSSGANVLTF TGTGCCAGCAGCCTGAGGACAGGGAGCTCTGGGGCCAACGTCCTGACTTTC
TRBJ2-1 TRBV19 . TRBD2 CASSIAASGAWRDNWQFF TGTGCCAGTAGTATTGCGGCTAGCGGGGCCTGGAGGGACAACTGGCAGTTCTTC
TRBJ2-3 TRBV28 once . CASRGSRSGTQYF TGTGCCAGTCGTGGCAGCCGCTCAGGAACGCAGTATTTT
TRBJ2-7 TRBV6-6 once TRBD2 CASRRGASGFYEQYF TGTGCCAGCAGACGAGGGGCTAGCGGATTCTACGAGCAGTACTTC
TRBJ2-5 TRBV4-3 . TRBD2 CASSQVLAGEGRETQYF TGCGCCAGCAGCCAGGTACTAGCGGGAGAGGGCCGAGAGACCCAGTACTTC
TRBJ1-1 TRBV10-3 . TRBD1 CAISVSLGGDGTEAFF TGTGCCATCAGTGTGTCGCTAGGGGGCGACGGCACTGAAGCTTTCTTT
TRBJ2-3 TRBV5-4 . TRBD1 CAALKDRGSGTDTQYF TGTGCCGCCCTTAAAGACAGGGGGTCTGGCACAGATACGCAGTATTTT
TRBJ1-4 TRBV19 . . CASSTGRGRGEKLFF TGTGCCAGTAGTACCGGGAGAGGGAGAGGTGAAAAACTGTTTTTT
TRBJ1-2 TRBV5-1 . . CASSLSRVQGGLYGYTF TGCGCCAGCAGTCTCTCTCGAGTGCAGGGTGGACTCTATGGCTACACCTTC
TRBJ1-1 TRBV11-3 . TRBD1 CASSSQGAPTEAFF TGTGCCAGCAGCTCCCAGGGGGCGCCCACTGAAGCTTTCTTT
TRBJ2-5 TRBV5-1 few TRBD2 CASSSSGDKETQYF TGCGCCAGCAGCTCTAGCGGGGATAAAGAGACCCAGTACTTC
TRBJ1-5 TRBV6-1 . . CASSERTGSNQPQHF TGTGCCAGCAGTGAACGAACAGGTAGCAATCAGCCCCAGCATTTT
TRBJ2-7 TRBV7-6 many TRBD1 CASSKDRGPYEQYF TGTGCCAGCAGCAAGGACAGGGGGCCGTACGAGCAGTACTTC
TRBJ2-2 TRBV5-1 many . CASSLVAVNTGELFF TGCGCCAGCAGCTTGGTCGCGGTTAACACCGGGGAGCTGTTTTTT
TRBJ1-1 TRBV7-2 . TRBD1 CASSWVGQGTEAFF TGTGCCAGCAGCTGGGTGGGACAGGGGACTGAAGCTTTCTTT
TRBJ1-5 TRBV7-2 . TRBD1 CASSLTGTGVQPQHF TGTGCCAGCAGCTTAACCGGGACAGGGGTCCAGCCCCAGCATTTT
TRBJ1-1 TRBV5-1 few . CASSLIGGGTEAFF TGCGCCAGCAGCTTAATCGGGGGAGGCACTGAAGCTTTCTTT
TRBJ2-7 TRBV7-8 . TRBD2 CASSRTSGSYEQYF TGTGCCAGCAGCCGGACTAGCGGTTCCTACGAGCAGTACTTC
TRBJ2-3 TRBV7-7 . TRBD2 CASSLSSGGDTQYF TGTGCCAGCAGCTTATCCAGCGGGGGAGATACGCAGTATTTT
TRBJ2-3 TRBV18 . . CASSQLAQTGARTDTQYF TGTGCCAGCTCACAACTAGCGCAGACAGGGGCCCGAACAGATACGCAGTATTTT
TRBJ1-4 TRBV27 few . CASSPYKSANEKLFF TGTGCCAGCAGTCCGTACAAATCCGCTAATGAAAAACTGTTTTTT
TRBJ1-3 TRBV10-3 . TRBD1 CAISETGANTIYF TGTGCCATCAGTGAGACAGGGGCAAACACCATATATTTT
TRBJ2-7 TRBV4-3 . . CASSQEMAYEQYF TGCGCCAGCAGCCAAGAAATGGCCTACGAGCAGTACTTC
TRBJ1-2 TRBV4-2 . . CASSLEPVVRNGYTF TGTGCCAGCAGCTTGGAACCAGTAGTTCGAAATGGCTACACCTTC
TRBJ1-5 TRBV6-1 . . CASSEARWTALLSNQPQHF TGTGCCAGCAGTGAAGCGCGATGGACTGCCTTGTTAAGCAATCAGCCCCAGCATTTT
TRBJ2-5 TRBV5-7 many . CASSTPLRSGETQYF TGTGCCAGCAGCACCCCTCTACGGTCAGGCGAGACCCAGTACTTC
TRBJ2-7 TRBV21-1 . . CASSVQGTSGRYPYEQYF TGTGCCAGCAGCGTCCAGGGGACTAGCGGGAGATATCCCTACGAGCAGTACTTC
TRBJ1-1 TRBV5-1 few . CASSPDRPNTEAFF TGCGCCAGCAGCCCGGACAGACCGAACACTGAAGCTTTCTTT
TRBJ2-1 TRBV5-6 . TRBD1 CASSSPRGTGWNEQFF TGTGCCAGCAGCTCCCCCCGGGGGACAGGGTGGAATGAGCAGTTCTTC
TRBJ1-5 TRBV7-6 few . CASSSPPRWEGNQPQHF TGTGCCAGCAGCTCCCCTCCACGGTGGGAGGGCAATCAGCCCCAGCATTTT
TRBJ2-1 TRBV7-3 . TRBD2 CASSLQGAGSSYNEQFF TGTGCCAGCAGCTTGCAGGGAGCGGGAAGCTCCTACAATGAGCAGTTCTTC